This T cell receptor (beta chain) was identified in a study of early T cells in non-severe SARS-CoV-2 infection. The overall study: Sequencing of unsorted whole blood was done on bulk RNA, leaving chains unpaired. Whole-study results and caveats: Matching results from VDJdb favored anti-spike CD8 responses, leaving private and CD4 specificities undetected.

Comments on this clonotype: Its antigen remains unidentified.

Unique molecular identifier tags were affixed to discrete cDNA molecules. TCRdb used MiXCR to reprocess the 5' RACE reads, holding one entry per CDR3 protein. This sample has tens of thousands of distinct CDR3 sequences, with about 6.2% found just once. Trimming took 2 bases from V and 0 from J; bases not matched to a gene: 5. From germline, CDR1 is MNHEY and CDR2 SVGAGI. CDR3 length: 16 residues. V gene TRBV6-5 combines with J gene TRBJ2-7, with 9 bases matching TRBD2. Specimen: whole blood, collected at baseline. The TCR comes from an adult who was a healthcare worker with PCR-confirmed SARS-CoV-2 infection or an uninfected control (not recorded which). CDR3 DNA sequence: TGTGCCAGCAGTTACCTAGGAGCGGGAGGCTCCTACGAGCAGTACTTC. As protein: CASSYLGAGGSYEQYF.